This T cell receptor beta chain was recovered during a study of T cells in Graves' hyperthyroidism and ophthalmopathy. Germline V gene sequence: CDR1 PRHDT, CDR2 FYEKMQ (reference sequence). V lost 5 bases to trimming and J lost 0 bases; unmatched junction nucleotides: 8. The CDR3 length is 17 residues. Patients between 18 and 65 years old had hyperthyroidism, newly diagnosed and lasting under 2 months. TCR beta CDR3 regions were amplified from RNA. RT-PCR in the first round (using the HTBI primer set) targeted the TCR CDR3. MiXCR, applied by TCRdb to the multiplex PCR reads, yields one record per CDR3 protein. Among 550,000 to 650,000 distinct CDR3 sequences listed, approximately 13% were seen once. Findings of the study overall: The model identified upcoming ophthalmopathy a median approximately seven months ahead of onset.

This clonotype was seen repeatedly, ten times or more. Antigen: not known. The genes are TRBV13 and TRBJ2-7, with 12 bases that match TRBD2. This receptor was identified in a woman in her 30s with Graves' hyperthyroidism that later progressed to Graves' ophthalmopathy. The sequenced material came from blood. The CDR3 is CASSPWTSGTVSYEQYF. The CDR3 nucleotides are TGTGCCAGCAGCCCCTGGACTAGCGGGACCGTCTCCTACGAGCAGTACTTC.